This T cell receptor beta chain derives from a study of cytomegalovirus exposure and HLA in healthy donors. Overall study findings and caveats: A subsequent analysis found that TCR clusters from the first cohort also tended to co-occur in the approximately 110 validation repertoires, with approximately 94% of cluster scores above 0.

This table comes from immunoSEQ multiplex PCR, and its TCRdb copy is limited to in-frame clones, with some not included. The sample shows 200,000 to 250,000 clones, over 80% of them seen only once. This clone was counted a few times. Its antigen is undetermined. The germline V gene encodes CDR1 KGHSH and CDR2 LQKENI. The CDR3 is 19 residues long. Trimming stripped 1 base from V and 0 bases from J, with 19 bases between. The V call is TRBV18, the J call TRBJ1-5; D ambiguous. The TCR was taken from a woman between 18 and 29 years old in good health and CMV-seronegative. The sample comprised PBMCs. The CDR3 coding sequence is TGTGCCAGCTCACCACTGGGCCGGCCGCAAATTTATAGCAATCAGCCCCAGCATTTT. Protein sequence: CASSPLGRPQIYSNQPQHF.